The rows below give T cell receptor beta chains drawn from one sample of a study of cytomegalovirus exposure and HLA in healthy donors. Assay: immunoSEQ multiplex PCR; the TCRdb copy retains only in-frame clones and omits some. The profile shows more than 110,000 clones, around 76% of them singletons. The sequenced material came from PBMCs. These receptors were collected from a male donor in good health and CMV-seronegative. Both conserved end residues are part of each CDR3. The D gene is left open where the match is weak. For some rows the clone size is stated as once, few or many, or as a class when expanded; others skip it.

size,D,length,V,J,DNA,CDR3
NA,NA,14,TRBV5-5,TRBJ2-7,TGTGCCAGCAGCTTGTCCGTCAGATCCTACGAGCAGTACTTC,CASSLSVRSYEQYF
once,NA,15,TRBV30,TRBJ1-1,TGTGCCTGGGAAGGACACAGGTTTCTAGGCACTGAAGCTTTCTTT,CAWEGHRFLGTEAFF
once,TRBD1,17,TRBV9,TRBJ2-2,TGTGCCAGCAGCGCCGGACCGGGACAGGGGAACACCGGGGAGCTGTTTTTT,CASSAGPGQGNTGELFF
NA,NA,12,TRBV6-5,TRBJ2-1,TGTGCCAGCAGTGGGGGGACCAATGAGCAGTTCTTC,CASSGGTNEQFF
NA,NA,15,TRBV19,TRBJ1-6,TGTGCCAGTAGTATATTGCAGGGATTGAATTCACCCCTCCACTTT,CASSILQGLNSPLHF
NA,NA,12,TRBV2,TRBJ1-2,TGTGCCAGCATTAGGACAGCCAGTGGCTACACCTTC,CASIRTASGYTF
once,TRBD2,16,TRBV4-1,TRBJ2-3,TGCGCCTGCAGCCAAAGGCTAGCGGGAAGCACAGATACGCAGTATTTT,CACSQRLAGSTDTQYF
NA,NA,17,TRBV5-1,TRBJ2-6,TGCGCCAGCAGCTTGGGACAGGTCATCTCTGGGGCCAACGTCCTGACTTTC,CASSLGQVISGANVLTF
once,NA,18,TRBV5-1,TRBJ1-1,TGCGCCAGCAACAACGGCGGGGTTTTCGCTCGGGTGAGCACTGAAGCTTTCTTT,CASNNGGVFARVSTEAFF
NA,TRBD2,14,TRBV10-2,TRBJ2-3,TGCGCCAGCAGCGCTAGCGGCTGGGCAGATACGCAGTATTTT,CASSASGWADTQYF
NA,NA,13,TRBV7-7,TRBJ2-5,TGTGCTAGCAGCTTTTCAGGGGAGGAGACCCAGTACTTC,CASSFSGEETQYF
NA,TRBD2,14,TRBV6-6,TRBJ2-1,TGTGCCAGCAGTGGACTAGCGGGGGTCAATGAGCAGTTCTTC,CASSGLAGVNEQFF
NA,TRBD1,14,TRBV6-5,TRBJ1-1,TGTGCTACTAAAACAGGGGAGGTGAACACTGAAGCTTTCTTT,CATKTGEVNTEAFF
NA,NA,15,TRBV15,TRBJ2-7,TGTACCACCAGCAGAGGGGGGGTATTCGTCTACGAGCAGTACTTC,CTTSRGGVFVYEQYF
NA,TRBD2,16,TRBV7-9,TRBJ2-5,TGTGCCAGCAGCTTAGCTGGCGGGGGGGCCATAGAGACCCAGTACTTC,CASSLAGGGAIETQYF
few,TRBD2,16,TRBV9,TRBJ2-7,TGTGCCAGCAGCGTAGGACTAGCGGGAGTCTCCTACGAGCAGTACTTC,CASSVGLAGVSYEQYF
NA,NA,13,TRBV30,TRBJ2-2,TGTGCCTGGAGTGTACTCGAAACCGGGGAGCTGTTTTTT,CAWSVLETGELFF
once,TRBD2,17,TRBV5-4,TRBJ2-3,TGTGCCAGCAGCCTTGGACTAGCGGGGGCTAGCACAGATACGCAGTATTTT,CASSLGLAGASTDTQYF
once,TRBD2,17,TRBV9,TRBJ2-6,TGTGCCAGCAGCGTGGCTAGCGGGGGCACTGGGGCCAACGTCCTGACTTTC,CASSVASGGTGANVLTF
few,TRBD2,14,TRBV2,TRBJ2-3,TGTGCCAGCAAGACGGGGGGGCTCTCAGATACGCAGTATTTT,CASKTGGLSDTQYF
NA,TRBD1,14,TRBV7-9,TRBJ1-4,TGTGCCAGCAGCCGGACAGGGGCAACTGAAAAACTGTTTTTT,CASSRTGATEKLFF
NA,NA,13,TRBV18,TRBJ1-1,TGTGCCAGCACCCCGGGATTGAACACTGAAGCTTTCTTT,CASTPGLNTEAFF
NA,TRBD1,17,TRBV27,TRBJ1-2,TGTGCCAGCAGTACAATACCGGGACAGGGGGCCAAGAGTGGCTACACCTTC,CASSTIPGQGAKSGYTF
NA,NA,12,TRBV29-1,TRBJ2-3,TGCAGCGTCCCCAGGGGTTCAGATACGCAGTATTTT,CSVPRGSDTQYF
NA,TRBD2,16,TRBV5-1,TRBJ2-5,TGCGCCAGCAGCTTGGGACTAGCGGGAAACGCAGAGACCCAGTACTTC,CASSLGLAGNAETQYF
NA,TRBD2,16,TRBV6-5,TRBJ2-1,TGTGCCAGCAGTTACGGCCTAGCGGGAGGGCCGAATGAGCAGTTCTTC,CASSYGLAGGPNEQFF
NA,TRBD1,15,TRBV14,TRBJ2-7,TGTGCCAGCAGCCCGACAGGGTTTCGTGATCGAGAGCAGTACTTC,CASSPTGFRDREQYF
NA,NA,14,TRBV12-5,TRBJ1-4,TGTGCTAGTGGCCGTGGGATCCGGGGGGAAAAACTGTTTTTT,CASGRGIRGEKLFF
NA,TRBD1,14,TRBV7-9,TRBJ1-4,TGTGCCAGCAGCTTAAGGACAGGGGCTGAAAAACTGTTTTTT,CASSLRTGAEKLFF
NA,NA,13,TRBV19,TRBJ1-1,TGTGCCAGTAGCGGCAGGCTATTAACTGAAGCTTTCTTT,CASSGRLLTEAFF
NA,NA,14,TRBV9,TRBJ1-5,TGTGCCAGCAGCTACAGACAGGCGAATCAGCCCCAGCATTTT,CASSYRQANQPQHF
few,TRBD2,14,TRBV6-5,TRBJ2-1,TGTGCCAGCAGTTCACCGGGACTAGCGGGAGTGTGGTTCTTC,CASSSPGLAGVWFF
NA,NA,17,TRBV12-2,TRBJ2-3,TGTGCAAGTCGCTTATTCCCGGGAGGGCCTGTAACAGATACGCAGTATTTT,CASRLFPGGPVTDTQYF
NA,TRBD1,15,TRBV10-1,TRBJ2-1,TGCGCCAGCCCCCGGGACAGGGAAGTGAGCAATGAGCAGTTCTTC,CASPRDREVSNEQFF
few,NA,17,TRBV5-4,TRBJ1-1,TGTGCCAGCAGCCATGGGACTTCCCGGCCTCTGAACACTGAAGCTTTCTTT,CASSHGTSRPLNTEAFF
NA,TRBD1,17,TRBV9,TRBJ2-1,TGTGCCAGCAGCGTACCCCTTCGGGCAGGGGGTGGAAATGAGCAGTTCTTC,CASSVPLRAGGGNEQFF
few,NA,15,TRBV18,TRBJ1-3,TGTGCCAGCTCACTTACAGGGCCCCCTGGAAACACCATATATTTT,CASSLTGPPGNTIYF
NA,NA,15,TRBV4-1,TRBJ1-1,TGCGCCAGCAGCCAAGAGGAGCGGGGGAACACTGAAGCTTTCTTT,CASSQEERGNTEAFF
once,TRBD1,13,TRBV29-1,TRBJ1-2,TGCAGCGTCGGACAGGGACCCGACTATGGCTACACCTTC,CSVGQGPDYGYTF
few,NA,11,TRBV10-3,TRBJ2-7,TGTGCCATCAGTGAGTTCGACGAGCAGTACTTC,CAISEFDEQYF
NA,TRBD1,16,TRBV19,TRBJ1-5,TGTGCCAGTAGTACTGCCGGGACAGCAAACAATCAGCCCCAGCATTTT,CASSTAGTANNQPQHF
NA,NA,14,TRBV30,TRBJ2-3,TGTGCCTGGAGTGTGATGCAGGGCACAGATACGCAGTATTTT,CAWSVMQGTDTQYF
few,NA,15,TRBV18,TRBJ2-7,TGTGCCAGCTCACCAAGGGAAGGGGCTCTCCACGAGCAGTACTTC,CASSPREGALHEQYF
NA,NA,12,TRBV9,TRBJ2-5,TGTGCCAGCAGCGTAGCCGAGGAGACCCAGTACTTC,CASSVAEETQYF
NA,NA,16,TRBV16,TRBJ2-3,TGTGCCAGCAGCCAATGGCGGGGGCCACGCACAGATACGCAGTATTTT,CASSQWRGPRTDTQYF
NA,NA,14,TRBV13,TRBJ1-1,TGTGCCAGCAGCCCGGCGCACAGGGTCATAGGAGCTTTCTTT,CASSPAHRVIGAFF
NA,NA,14,TRBV19,TRBJ2-1,TGTGCCACCTCCCGAGGGACTGGGAAAAATGAGCAGTTCTTC,CATSRGTGKNEQFF
NA,NA,15,TRBV19,TRBJ2-7,TGTGCCAGGGACTTCCGGGACACCGCTTCCTACGAGCAGTACTTC,CARDFRDTASYEQYF
NA,NA,14,TRBV6-5,TRBJ1-5,TGTGCCAGCAGCTACATGGGGGCCGGTCAGCCCCAGCATTTT,CASSYMGAGQPQHF
NA,TRBD1,15,TRBV4-3,TRBJ2-3,TGCGCCAGCAGCCAAGTTTTTGACAGGGGAGATACGCAGTATTTT,CASSQVFDRGDTQYF
NA,TRBD1,14,TRBV23-1,TRBJ2-7,TGCGCCAGCAGGGGACAGGGTGGCTACTACGAGCAGTACTTC,CASRGQGGYYEQYF
once,TRBD1,15,TRBV19,TRBJ2-7,TGTGCCAGTAGTATAGGGACAGGGCGATTTGAGGAGCAGTACTTC,CASSIGTGRFEEQYF
few,TRBD1,13,TRBV30,TRBJ1-5,TGTGCCTGGGGACAGGGGTTCAATCAGCCCCAGCATTTT,CAWGQGFNQPQHF